This T cell receptor (beta chain) was captured by sequencing in a study of early T cells in non-severe SARS-CoV-2 infection. TCRdb reanalysed the 5' RACE reads using MiXCR and keeps one entry per CDR3 protein. This sample has about 26,000 distinct CDR3 sequences; 4.4% occur once, and the top ten carry 4.5% to 7%. The CDR3 sequence is 15 residues long. With 5 bases clipped from V and 4 bases from J, the junction kept 11 bases outside the gene matches. Germline V gene lookup returns CDR1 SGHTA and CDR2 FQGTGA. General study results and limits: Matching against VDJdb likely underestimated virus-specific expansions, favoring anti-spike CD8.

This clonotype was observed at least ten times. Its target is unknown. The receptor was isolated from an adult who was a healthcare worker with PCR-confirmed SARS-CoV-2 infection or an uninfected control (not recorded which). Specimen: whole blood. The chain links TRBV7-3 to TRBJ2-7; 7 nucleotides align to TRBD1. In nucleotides, the CDR3 is TGTGCCAGCAGCCCCTACGGGACAGCTAGTTACGAGCAGTACTTC. Translating it yields CASSPYGTASYEQYF.